This TCR beta chain stems from a study of blood T cell repertoires in COVID-19. Residents of about two dozen US areas, aged about 18 to 89 years, made up the participants. The study assigned cohorts using participant-reported clinical history. Each exposed participant met a COVID-19 case in the 2 weeks preceding study entry. The CDR3 loop spans 13 amino acids. Germline V lookup: CDR1 SGHNT, CDR2 YYREEE (reference sequence). V lost 3 bases and J lost 4, with 9 bases in between. Generated by immunoSEQ multiplex PCR, the TCRdb table keeps only in-frame clones and is missing some. The data contain around 160,000 clones, 84% of them seen just once; the ten biggest clones take up roughly 6.2%.

The TCR was taken from a woman in her forties or fifties who had been exposed to COVID-19. The chain links TRBV5-4 to TRBJ2-3; weak D call: TRBD2 (6 bases). Sample: PBMCs or T cells enriched from blood (not recorded which). CDR3 nucleotide sequence: TGTGCCAGCAGCTCAAGGGAGGCAGATACGCAGTATTTT. Translating it yields CASSSREADTQYF. Variable domain in full (rest from reference TRBV5-4 and TRBJ2-3): ETGVTQSPTHLIKTRGQQVTLRCSSQSGHNTVSWYQQALGQGPQFIFQYYREEENGRGNFPPRFSGLQFPNYSSELNVNALELDDSALYLCASSSREADTQYFGPGTRLTVL.